The clone carrying this T cell receptor beta chain was detected many times. The antigen is not known. The source of the sample is a study of T cells after yellow fever vaccination. Study-wide points: At less than 97% for CD4 and just over 85% for CD8, most primary-vaccination clones showed up again after the booster. Abundant clonotypes from the bulk population could get into FACS-sorted repertoires as contaminants.

Each CDR3 protein gets one entry after TCRdb re-called the 5' RACE reads with MiXCR. The profile shows 150,000 to 200,000 distinct CDR3 sequences, approximately 6.2% of them singletons. With 1 base removed from V and 8 bases from J, the gap between germline ends came to 6 bases. The CDR3 extends over 13 amino acids. Germline V lookup: CDR1 MNHEY, CDR2 SVGAGI. The sequences come from CD4+ T cells sorted from PBMCs, collected on the day of the first yellow fever vaccination. The V gene is TRBV6-5, the J gene TRBJ1-6; no firm D call. This clonotype was sampled from a man younger than 35 who received the YFV17D yellow fever vaccine. The CDR3 spells CASSYYPDSPLHF. The DNA for the CDR3 is TGTGCCAGCAGTTACTATCCGGATTCACCCCTCCACTTT.